This T cell receptor beta chain is drawn from a study of T cells in Graves' hyperthyroidism and ophthalmopathy. Findings of the study overall: The majority of expanded thyroid clonotypes above 0.001 also appeared in blood.

This CDR3 is 14 amino acids long. The germline V gene encodes CDR1 SGHTA and CDR2 FQGNSA. With 6 bases clipped from V and 7 bases from J, the junction kept 5 bases outside the gene matches. The sample holds many counts of this clonotype. What it binds is not known. Researchers amplified the TCR beta CDR3 regions from RNA transcripts. The TCR CDR3 was amplified in a first-round RT-PCR using the HTBI primer set. One entry per CDR3 protein results from TCRdb running MiXCR on the multiplex PCR reads. Among 700,000 to 950,000 distinct CDR3 sequences, around 40% were seen once, and the ten largest hold around 29%. The hyperthyroidism was newly diagnosed and had lasted under 2 months; the patients were aged 18 to 65. The diagnoses drew upon clinical symptoms, serum thyroxine and TRAb, thyroid ultrasound and orbital computed tomography.

This TCR was sampled from a woman aged 40-49 years with Graves' hyperthyroidism. Sequenced: blood. V usage is TRBV7-2 and J usage is TRBJ1-4; 10 nucleotides align to TRBD1. The CDR3 DNA reads TGTGCCAGCAGGCAGACAGGGGGCAGTGAAAAACTGTTTTTT. This sequence encodes CASRQTGGSEKLFF.